This T cell receptor beta chain was found in a study of blood T cell repertoires in COVID-19 (TCRdb year 2020). Regarding the research as a whole: Samples covering the acute and convalescent phases of COVID-19 were provided by collaborators in the United States, Italy and Spain. The material from the prospective study consisted of cDNA or gDNA derived from T cells, B-cell-depleted T cells, or PBMCs. The dataset comprised deeply sampled blood TCRbeta repertoires from subjects exposed to, actively infected with, or recovered from COVID-19. A freely available public database, intended as a resource for researchers studying the immune response to SARS-CoV-2, is where the repertoires were released. The samples were drawn from two sources: the first 160 participants of the ongoing ImmuneRACE study, and 1,200 or so subjects contributed by 6 global collaborators. The sample metadata nearly always contained a de-identified subject ID, COVID-19 status, age in years and sex. Where HLA class I and class II types were available, the types were taken from metadata supplied by the sample provider, not from assay-based typing. Broad study findings and their caveats: Clinical and demographic metadata were provided uncurated, with the amount varying by source and participant.

Collaborating institutions collected whole blood in K2EDTA tubes following their own protocols. For TCRbeta analysis, collaborator samples were shipped as frozen whole blood, as isolated PBMCs, or as DNA extracted from either sample type. The cysteine opens and the phenylalanine closes a CDR3 of 14 amino acids. Only the CDR3 DNA stays, 42 bases, in frame from base 1. Trimming at the junction amounts to 6 bases on V and 1 base on J, and the germline ends lie 10 bases apart. From the germline V gene, CDR1 is MNHEY and CDR2 is SVGAGI. TCRbeta CDR3 regions were amplified from genomic DNA by means of the immunoSEQ Assay, a bias-controlled multiplex PCR. Per the authors' processing: Nucleated cell counts per sample were estimated from amplification of reference gene primers within the assay. Sequence reads were collapsed and filtered to measure the absolute abundance of every unique TCRbeta CDR3 rearrangement. Productive Simpson clonality was computed per sample as the square root of Simpson's diversity index over productive rearrangements. TCRdb mirrors the immuneACCESS table, restricted to in-frame sequences. Some clones are absent from its copies; in checked studies, under half trace to an unresolved V gene, and the reason for the others is unknown. V, J and clone size reflect that table, while D and trimming were determined from the DNA. This sample has approximately 230,000 clones in its table, and 88% of those were observed once. The ten top clones hold 1.3% to 1.5% of the sample.

Note on this clone: Its recognized antigen is unknown. No per-base quality is available; no much larger clone lies one base away.

The origin of this receptor is a man aged 80 or over with acute or convalescent COVID-19. Specimen: peripheral blood. The chain links TRBV6-5 with TRBJ1-3, with an unclear D gene assignment. The CDR3 region has the sequence CASREVGSGNTIYF. The DNA is as follows: TGTGCCAGCAGGGAGGTGGGTTCTGGAAACACCATATATTTT.